This passage covers 10 T cell receptor beta chains from one sample sequenced in a study of T cells in Graves' hyperthyroidism and ophthalmopathy. TCR beta CDR3 sequences were amplified from RNA transcripts. TCR CDR3 underwent first-round RT-PCR with the HTBI primer set. TCRdb passed the multiplex PCR reads through MiXCR, listing each CDR3 protein once. Of approximately 480,000 distinct CDR3 sequences detected, more than 20% appear once; the ten largest clones hold roughly 29%. Sequencing used blood. These TCRs come from a man between 18 and 29 years old with Graves' hyperthyroidism.

The V call is TRBV30, the J call TRBJ2-7; D not certain. Between the trimmed V and J ends, which lost 2 bases and 2 bases, there was a span of 7 bases. In germline, CDR1 is GTSNPN, CDR2 SVGIG (reference sequence). This CDR3 is 12 amino acids long. Here the CDR3 reads CAWSKGTYEQYF. The CDR3, as DNA: TGTGCCTGGAGTAAGGGCACCTACGAGCAGTACTTC.

This clonotype came up many times. The chain is built from TRBV27 and TRBJ1-5; maybe TRBD1 (5 bases). Germline CDR1 and CDR2: MNHEY and SMNVEV (reference sequence). This CDR3 has 15 residues. Trimming took off 2 bases at V and 5 bases at J, with 13 bases between the two ends. The CDR3 sequence: CASSLQGRADQPQHF. For the CDR3, the DNA is TGTGCCAGCAGTTTACAGGGTCGGGCAGATCAGCCCCAGCATTTT.

This clonotype occurred many times. The CDR3 sequence is CASSLESRGDSYEQYF. The CDR3 coding sequence is TGTGCCAGCAGCTTAGAGTCGCGGGGGGACTCCTACGAGCAGTACTTC. The chain recombines TRBV11-2 with TRBJ2-7; TRBD2 matches at 8 bases. CDR3 length: 16 residues. Germline assignment: CDR1 SGHAT and CDR2 FQNNGV. V was pared by 0 bases and J by 0 bases, with 4 bases of the junction left unmatched. Together with reference TRBV11-2 and TRBJ2-7, the CDR3 gives the full variable domain: EAGVAQSPRYKIIEKRQSVAFWCNPISGHATLYWYQQILGQGPKLLIQFQNNGVVDDSQLPKDRFSAERLKGVDSTLKIQPAKLEDSAVYLCASSLESRGDSYEQYFGPGTRLTVT.

This clonotype has only a few counts. The CDR3 reads CASSPPAGTRGTQYF. Here the CDR3 DNA reads TGTGCCAGCTCACCACCGGCGGGGACCAGAGGAACCCAGTACTTC. V usage is TRBV18 and J usage is TRBJ2-5; possibly TRBD2 for D (6 bases). Germline-derived CDR1 and CDR2 are KGHSH and LQKENI. This CDR3 region has 15 residues. V was pared by 0 bases and J by 8 bases, with 16 bases between.

This clonotype has at least ten counts. At one boundary the junction diverges from the germline segment, which might be a read error. The chain links TRBV7-6 to TRBJ2-2, with TRBD2 matching over 11 bases. The CDR3 spans 17 residues. CDR1 and CDR2 (germline): SGHVS, FNYEAQ. As DNA, the CDR3 is TGTGCCAGCAGCCTAGCGGGGGGCCTCAGCAACACCGGGGAGCTGTTTTTT. It is translated as CASSLAGGLSNTGELFF.

In its sample, this clonotype was seen a few times. The genes are TRBV5-5 and TRBJ1-1, with 9 bases fitting TRBD1. This CDR3 contains 16 residues. Germline assignment: CDR1 SGHKS and CDR2 YYEKEE (reference sequence). Trimming removed 3 bases from V and 5 bases from J; junction bases left unmatched: 11. CDR3 nucleotides: TGTGCCAGCAGCTGGGGACAGGGTCGGGTGAGGACTGAAGCTTTCTTT. Translation gives CASSWGQGRVRTEAFF. Looking up the rest from reference TRBV5-5 and TRBJ1-1 gives the full variable domain: DAGVTQSPTHLIKTRGQQVTLRCSPISGHKSVSWYQQVLGQGPQFIFQYYEKEERGRGNFPDRFSARQFPNYSSELNVNALLLGDSALYLCASSWGQGRVRTEAFFGQGTRLTVV.

This chain connects TRBV28 to TRBJ2-5, with D tentatively TRBD1 (5 bases). V gave up 2 bases and J gave up 5 bases, with 9 bases separating them. Germline CDR1 and CDR2: MDHEN and SYDVKM. The length of the CDR3 is 13 residues. Here the CDR3 reads CASSLPGMETQYF. As DNA, the CDR3 is TGTGCCAGCAGTTTACCAGGGATGGAGACCCAGTACTTC.

The chain is built from TRBV18 and TRBJ2-7; D is unclear. CDR3 length: 13 residues. Trimming left V 5 bases short and J 4 bases short, with 12 bases between. Germline CDR1 KGHSH, CDR2 LQKENI. DNA for the CDR3: TGTGCCAGCTCAGCACTCGCCGGGTACGAGCAGTACTTC. Protein: CASSALAGYEQYF.

This clonotype has at least ten counts. The genes are TRBV27 and TRBJ1-1; weak D call: TRBD1 (5 bases). V was cut by 4 bases and J by 1 base, with 7 bases left in between. This CDR3 region has 13 residues. Germline loops: CDR1 MNHEY, CDR2 SMNVEV (reference sequence). The DNA for the CDR3 is TGTGCCAGCAGTTGGGGGGAGAACACTGAAGCTTTCTTT. Its protein product is CASSWGENTEAFF.

This clonotype was found a few times. The chain joins TRBV11-2 to TRBJ2-5; D not resolved. V was shortened by 5 bases and J by 4 bases, with 14 bases between the two germline ends. Looked up from germline, CDR1 is SGHAT and CDR2 is FQNNGV. The CDR3 is 14 amino acids. The CDR3 sequence: CASSPYVNSETQYF. CDR3 bases: TGTGCCAGCAGCCCCTACGTAAACTCAGAGACCCAGTACTTC.